The 8 T cell receptor beta chains reported below all come from one sample, sequenced in a study of cytomegalovirus exposure and HLA in healthy donors. The study ran its PCR with 60 Vbeta and 13 Jbeta primers. The assay was immunoSEQ multiplex PCR, and TCRdb's table has in-frame clones only and misses some. The data contain more than 90,000 clones, about four fifths of them seen just once; the ten biggest clones take up about a fifth. Sequencing was performed on PBMCs. The receptor source for this set is a man aged 30 to 45 in good health and CMV-seropositive.

The rearrangement joins TRBV5-5 to TRBJ1-2; D call uncertain. The CDR3 covers 12 residues. Germline CDR1 SGHKS, CDR2 YYEKEE (reference sequence). Trimming stripped 4 bases from V and 4 bases from J, with 8 bases between. The CDR3 sequence: CASSPRAYGYTF. The CDR3 bases are TGTGCCAGCAGCCCCCGAGCCTATGGCTACACCTTC.

CDR3 sequence (DNA): TGTGCCAGCAGTTACGGGCCTTCCACCTACGAGCAGTACTTC. The encoded protein is CASSYGPSTYEQYF. The chain couples TRBV6-6 to TRBJ2-7; the D is unclear. This CDR3 is 14 amino acids long. In germline, CDR1 is MNHNY, CDR2 SVGAGI (reference sequence). V dropped 2 bases and J dropped 2 bases, with 10 bases sitting between them.

The chain employs TRBV5-5 and TRBJ2-5; 9 nucleotides line up with TRBD1. The J call may be mistaken, given a closer DNA end match to TRBJ2-7. Germline V gene data show CDR1 as SGHKS and CDR2 as YYEKEE (reference sequence). The CDR3 is 14 amino acids. The chain's CDR3 is CASSLVGQGNEQYF. The CDR3 DNA follows: TGTGCCAGCAGCTTGGTAGGACAGGGGAACGAGCAGTACTTC.

The J gene is TRBJ2-1, the V gene TRBV10-2; a weak D match, TRBD2 (5 bases). With 3 bases removed from V and 3 bases from J, the gap between germline ends came to 12 bases. CDR3 length equals 15 residues. Germline-derived CDR1 and CDR2 are WSHSY and SAAADI. DNA of the CDR3: TGCGCCAGCAGTGACCCCCTAGGAGGCTACAATGAGCAGTTCTTC. Its translation: CASSDPLGGYNEQFF.

The chain combines TRBV5-8 with TRBJ1-4, with D perhaps TRBD1 (5 bases). This CDR3 comprises 16 residues. Germline-derived CDR1 and CDR2 are SGHTS and YDEGEE. Trimming removed 4 bases at V and 6 bases at J, with 19 bases between. CDR3 loop: CASSRGLHVGDEKLFF. The DNA of the CDR3 is TGTGCCAGCAGCCGTGGATTGCATGTAGGGGATGAAAAACTGTTTTTT.

The chain links TRBV5-5 to TRBJ1-5, with unresolved D. This CDR3 is 14 amino acids long. Germline V gene data show CDR1 as SGHKS and CDR2 as YYEKEE (reference sequence). The V end was cut by 2 bases, the J end by 2 bases, with 8 bases between. This chain's CDR3 is CASSFGDGNQPQHF. CDR3 in DNA: TGTGCCAGCAGCTTCGGGGATGGCAATCAGCCCCAGCATTTT.

This clone was seen once. The chain is built from TRBV5-1 and TRBJ2-1; 8 bases are a match to TRBD2. Trimming removed 4 bases from V and 7 bases from J; junction bases left unmatched: 13. This CDR3 region has 16 residues. CDR1 SGHRS and CDR2 YFSETQ come from the germline V gene. CDR3 DNA: TGCGCCAGCAGCCCCCTCGGTGGAGCGGGAGTTAATGAGCAGTTCTTC. It is translated as CASSPLGGAGVNEQFF.

The V gene is TRBV5-4, the J gene TRBJ2-1, with D maybe TRBD1 (6 bases). Trimming removed 6 bases from V and 3 bases from J, with 13 bases in between. Per the germline V gene, CDR1 is SGHNT and CDR2 is YYREEE (reference sequence). CDR3 length equals 14 residues. CDR3 protein: CASTRGTGYNEQFF. CDR3 in DNA: TGTGCCAGCACCAGGGGAACCGGCTACAATGAGCAGTTCTTC. Full variable domain (outside the CDR3, taken from reference TRBV5-4 and TRBJ2-1): ETGVTQSPTHLIKTRGQQVTLRCSSQSGHNTVSWYQQALGQGPQFIFQYYREEENGRGNFPPRFSGLQFPNYSSELNVNALELDDSALYLCASTRGTGYNEQFFGPGTRLTVL.